Listed here are 14 T cell receptor beta chains from one sample, sequenced in a study of vaccination and CD4 T cells after COVID-19. Once obtained from cultured CD4+ T cells, the DNA was sequenced using the Oncomine TCR Beta short-read assay. A single record per CDR3 protein comes from TCRdb applying MiXCR to the PCR reads. The sample records about 20,000 distinct CDR3 sequences, around 53% being singletons. Treatment specified: approximately nine-day PBMC culture with coronavirus spike peptide pools or control peptides (ViraFEST assay). Their antigens are not known. Material for sequencing was CD4+ T cells from blood, cultured in vitro. Receptor source: a human donor who had recovered from COVID-19.

This clonotype has more than one count but fewer than ten. This chain connects TRBV6-5 to TRBJ2-5; D is uncertain. Trimming removed 0 bases at V and 5 bases at J, with 10 bases between. The CDR3 consists of 14 residues. The germline CDR1 and CDR2 sequences are MNHEY and SVGAGI. CDR3 protein: CASSYSLVGETQYF. The CDR3, as DNA: TGTGCCAGCAGTTACTCTCTAGTGGGGGAGACCCAGTACTTC.

In this sample, this clonotype turned up a few times. This chain joins TRBV7-9 and TRBJ1-1; unclear D gene. The CDR3 loop spans 14 amino acids. Per the germline V gene, CDR1 is SEHNR and CDR2 is FQNEAQ (reference sequence). The germline V and J ends were trimmed by 5 bases and 0 bases, with 10 bases remaining between them. The CDR3 sequence is CASSRHGLNTEAFF. The CDR3 bases are TGTGCCAGCAGCCGACACGGCCTGAACACTGAAGCTTTCTTT.

The chain couples TRBV7-9 to TRBJ2-7, with D unclear. V lost 1 base, J lost 6 bases, and 13 bases lay in between. CDR3 length: 14 amino acids. Germline V CDR1 and CDR2: SEHNR, FQNEAQ (reference sequence). CDR3 amino acids: CASSLGVWGGEQYF. CDR3 DNA: TGTGCCAGCAGCTTAGGGGTGTGGGGTGGCGAGCAGTACTTC.

This rearrangement joins TRBV7-3 to TRBJ2-2, with 12 bases identical to TRBD2. CDR3 size: 18 residues. Germline-derived CDR1 and CDR2 are SGHTA and FQGTGA. The trim removed 3 bases at V and 6 bases at J, leaving 11 bases unmatched. The CDR3 coding sequence is TGTGCCAGCAGCTTGGATCCTAGCGGGAGGGTAGGCGCCGGGGAGCTGTTTTTT. Amino acids: CASSLDPSGRVGAGELFF.

The chain links TRBV7-6 to TRBJ2-5; a weak D match, TRBD2 (6 bases). Germline values: CDR1 SGHVS, CDR2 FNYEAQ. The CDR3 length is 13 residues. Trimming removed 3 bases from V and 2 bases from J, with 7 bases in between. CDR3 nucleotides: TGTGCCAGCAGCTTGACTAGACAAGAGACCCAGTACTTC. Protein product: CASSLTRQETQYF.

This clonotype was detected a few times. The V and J genes are TRBV25-1 and TRBJ1-2; no clear D. Germline CDR1 and CDR2: MGHDK and SYGVNS. The CDR3 runs to 14 residues. V was clipped by 2 bases and J by 4 bases, with 11 bases between them. The CDR3 DNA reads TGTGCCAGCAGTGAAATGGCTACTTCCTATGGCTACACCTTC. Protein: CASSEMATSYGYTF.

This clonotype showed up just a few times. The V call is TRBV6-5, the J call TRBJ2-5, with TRBD2 matching 12 bases. V lost 2 bases and J lost 4; bases outside the gene matches: 5. Per the germline V gene, CDR1 is MNHEY and CDR2 is SVGAGI. This CDR3 comprises 16 residues. The CDR3 coding sequence is TGTGCCAGCAGTTACACTCCGGGACTAGCGGGAGAGACCCAGTACTTC. Protein: CASSYTPGLAGETQYF.

This clonotype showed up just once. The chain links TRBV12-3 or TRBV12-4 to TRBJ1-5; possibly TRBD1 for D (5 bases). Trimming took off 6 bases at V and 5 bases at J, with 17 bases between the two ends. The CDR3 totals 15 residues. CDR3 in amino acids: CASSLRRGMDQPQHF. The DNA for the CDR3 is TGTGCCAGCAGCCTTCGGAGGGGCATGGATCAGCCCCAGCATTTT.

The genes are TRBV7-6 and TRBJ1-5, with D tentatively TRBD1 (6 bases). Trimming left V 9 bases short and J 0 bases short, with 12 bases between. The CDR3 runs 14 residues. Looked up from germline, CDR1 is SGHVS and CDR2 is FNYEAQ. CDR3 nucleotides: TGTGCCAGTTCGACAGGCCTTAGCAATCAGCCCCAGCATTTT. Protein sequence: CASSTGLSNQPQHF.

This clonotype was seen only a few times. The genes are TRBV7-9 and TRBJ1-3; D not resolved. Between the trimmed V and J ends, which lost 5 bases and 0 bases, there was a span of 8 bases. The CDR3 runs to 14 residues. Looked up from germline, CDR1 is SEHNR and CDR2 is FQNEAQ (reference sequence). The CDR3 is CASSRRDSGNTIYF. The DNA of the CDR3 is TGTGCCAGCAGCAGGAGGGACTCTGGAAACACCATATATTTT.

The rearrangement uses TRBV12-3 or TRBV12-4 and TRBJ1-5; D unclear. The germline V and J ends were trimmed by 6 bases and 5 bases, with 14 bases remaining between them. CDR3 length: 14 amino acids. The DNA for the CDR3 is TGTGCCAGCAGCCCACGGGCAGACCATCAGCCCCAGCATTTT. Translating gives CASSPRADHQPQHF.

The gene calls are TRBV20-1 and TRBJ2-2, with 8 bases identical to TRBD1. CDR3 length: 15 residues. Germline CDR1 is DFQATT and CDR2 is SNEGSKA (reference sequence). Losses at the gene ends were 8 bases for V and 5 bases for J; bases not matched to a gene: 13. The CDR3 loop reads CSFLGQGQDTGELFF. Here the CDR3 DNA reads TGCAGTTTTCTCGGACAGGGCCAAGATACCGGGGAGCTGTTTTTT.

This clonotype was found a few times. In DNA form, the CDR3 reads TGTGCCAGCAGTTCCTCCTGGACCGGGACAGGGGAAGAGACCCAGTACTTC. This encodes CASSSSWTGTGEETQYF. The chain has TRBV12-3 or TRBV12-4 and TRBJ2-5; 10 bases map to TRBD1. CDR3 length equals 17 residues. V shed 4 bases, J shed 3 bases, and the junction held 11 bases outside the gene matches.

The chain combines TRBV19 with TRBJ1-2; 11 bases are shared with TRBD1. Trimming removed 5 bases from V and 14 bases from J; junction bases left unmatched: 13. The germline V gene encodes CDR1 LNHDA and CDR2 SQIVND (reference sequence). There are 14 residues in the CDR3. CDR3 protein: CASSFRDRGERETF. As DNA, the CDR3 is TGTGCCAGTAGTTTCCGGGACAGGGGGGAAAGAGAAACCTTC.